Given below is one T cell receptor (beta chain) in context. Germline assignment: CDR1 SGDLS and CDR2 YYNGEE. The ends were cut back, 0 bases at V and 4 bases at J, with 10 bases in the middle. The CDR3 consists of 15 residues. This entry is derived from a study of blood T cell repertoires in COVID-19. The wider study: Donors in the United States, Italy and Spain gave samples during acute or convalescent COVID-19. PBMCs, B-cell-depleted T cells, or T cells provided the cDNA or gDNA that made up the material.

Per the study methods: Amplification of reference gene primers was used by the study to estimate nucleated cell counts. The assay was immunoSEQ multiplex PCR, and TCRdb's table has in-frame clones only and misses some. Clone size and V and J calls were adopted from that table, with D and trimming inferred from the DNA. The repertoire holds around 25,000 clones, with about 90% as singletons. The rearrangement joins TRBV9 to TRBJ2-2; unclear D gene. This sequence was found in a human donor in a cohort sampled during active COVID-19. The sample consisted of peripheral blood. The CDR3 loop reads CASSVDFSPTGELFF. In DNA form, the CDR3 reads TGTGCCAGCAGCGTAGACTTTAGCCCCACCGGGGAGCTGTTTTTT.